This note documents a single T cell receptor beta chain sequence. The data were obtained in a study of type 1 and type 2 diabetes patients. The CDR3 is made up of 16 amino acids. Germline trimming cut 4 bases from V and 3 bases from J; bases unmatched to any gene: 6. The germline V gene has CDR1 KGHDR and CDR2 SFDVKD. Genomic DNA was the PCR template. Multiplex PCR with 30 forward and 13 reverse primers amplified the TCR beta CDR3. Each CDR3 protein is one row after TCRdb ran MiXCR on the multiplex PCR reads. The data contain 280,000 or so distinct CDR3 sequences, approximately 50% of them seen just once; the ten biggest clones take up around 15%.

Sequenced input: peripheral blood mononuclear cells (PBMCs). The receptor was derived from a man between 18 and 35 years old with type 2 diabetes. The chain is built from TRBV24-1 and TRBJ2-1; 9 positions match TRBD2. This chain's CDR3 is CATSDPTSGFYNEQFF. The CDR3 DNA is TGTGCCACCAGTGACCCTACTAGCGGGTTCTACAATGAGCAGTTCTTC.